Below are 11 T cell receptor beta chains sequenced from a single sample in a study of somatic mutations in cytotoxic T cells in rheumatoid arthritis. This table comes from immunoSEQ multiplex PCR, and its TCRdb copy is limited to in-frame clones, with some not included. The table lists around 19,000 clones, 68% of them singletons. Material for sequencing was CD8+ T cells sorted from blood. These receptors were obtained from an adult with rheumatoid arthritis.

The chain is built from TRBV5-6 and TRBJ2-7; 8 bases fit TRBD2. This CDR3 has 15 residues. Trimming at V came to 2 bases and at J to 0 bases, leaving 4 bases not matched to a gene. The germline gives CDR1 SGHDT, CDR2 YYEEEE. The CDR3 region has the DNA TGTGCCAGCAGCTTAAGACTAGCGAACTCCTACGAGCAGTACTTC. Residues: CASSLRLANSYEQYF.

J is TRBJ1-5 and V is TRBV4-1; 7 bases align to TRBD1. CDR1 MGHRA and CDR2 YSYEKL come from the germline V gene. CDR3 size: 14 residues. Trimming removed 3 bases from V and 2 bases from J; junction bases left unmatched: 1. This CDR3 reads CASSHGTGNQPQHF. The CDR3 DNA follows: TGCGCCAGCAGCCACGGGACAGGCAATCAGCCCCAGCATTTT.

The chain joins TRBV5-4 to TRBJ2-7, with no clear D. V lost 0 bases and J 0 bases, leaving 4 bases between the germline ends. Germline lookup yields CDR1 SGHNT and CDR2 YYREEE (reference sequence). The length of the CDR3 is 13 residues. Written as DNA, the CDR3 is TGTGCCAGCAGCTTGGAGGACTCCTACGAGCAGTACTTC. Translated: CASSLEDSYEQYF.

This clone came up a few times. The genes are TRBV7-9 and TRBJ1-4, with 7 bases identical to TRBD1. This CDR3 region has 16 residues. In germline, CDR1 is SEHNR, CDR2 FQNEAQ (reference sequence). Trimming removed 3 bases from V and 6 bases from J; junction bases left unmatched: 10. The CDR3 bases are TGTGCCAGCAGCTTGTTTTCAGGGACAGTCGATGAAAAACTGTTTTTT. Translating it yields CASSLFSGTVDEKLFF.

The CDR3 nucleotides read TGTGCCAGTAGTATCCTTGCCAGTGCCTACGAGCAGTACTTC. Translated, it gives CASSILASAYEQYF. V usage is TRBV19 and J usage is TRBJ2-7; no definite D call. Germline V CDR1 and CDR2: LNHDA, SQIVND (reference sequence). The CDR3 is made up of 14 amino acids. Trimming left V 3 bases short and J 2 bases short, with 11 bases between.

The chain has TRBV27 and TRBJ1-1; D gene ambiguous. Germline V gives CDR1 MNHEY, CDR2 SMNVEV (reference sequence). V dropped 0 bases and J dropped 1 base, with 6 bases sitting between them. The CDR3 has 14 amino acids. As DNA, the CDR3 is TGTGCCAGCAGTTTATCGCGAGGGAACACTGAAGCTTTCTTT. Amino acid sequence: CASSLSRGNTEAFF.

The chain employs TRBV5-1 and TRBJ2-3; D tentatively reads TRBD1 or TRBD2 (5 bases each). V lost 4 bases, J lost 4 bases, and 16 bases lay in between. CDR3 length equals 15 residues. Germline V lookup: CDR1 SGHRS, CDR2 YFSETQ. The CDR3 DNA follows: TGCGCCAGCAGCGCCGGGGACGCAGTCGCAGATACGCAGTATTTT. Translating gives CASSAGDAVADTQYF. The full variable domain, in which reference TRBV5-1 and TRBJ2-3 provide the parts outside the CDR3, is KAGVTQTPRYLIKTRGQQVTLSCSPISGHRSVSWYQQTPGQGLQFLFEYFSETQRNKGNFPGRFSGRQFSNSRSEMNVSTLELGDSALYLCASSAGDAVADTQYFGPGTRLTVL.

The chain has TRBV2 and TRBJ2-7; TRBD1 might be the D (6 bases). Germline V CDR1 and CDR2: SNHLY, FYNNEI. Trimming cost V 6 bases and J 3 bases, with 12 bases left between them. This CDR3 is built from 13 residues. The CDR3: CASRQGSVYEQYF. Here the CDR3 DNA reads TGTGCCAGCAGACAGGGTTCAGTCTACGAGCAGTACTTC.

The chain combines TRBV11-2 with TRBJ1-4, with D possibly matching TRBD1 (6 bases). There are 14 residues in the CDR3. Germline-derived CDR1 and CDR2 are SGHAT and FQNNGV. The germline V and J ends were trimmed by 4 bases and 7 bases, with 13 bases remaining between them. The CDR3 is CASSWDKGTEKLFF. The CDR3 nucleotides read TGTGCCAGCAGCTGGGACAAGGGCACTGAAAAACTGTTTTTT.

J is TRBJ2-5 and V is TRBV9; 12 nucleotides align to TRBD2. V lost 3 bases and J lost 5; bases outside the gene matches: 5. The germline CDR1 and CDR2 sequences are SGDLS and YYNGEE. The CDR3 runs to 15 residues. CDR3 coding DNA: TGTGCCAGCAGCGCTAGCGGGGGGGCCGGCGAGACCCAGTACTTC. Translating gives CASSASGGAGETQYF.

The chain couples TRBV5-4 to TRBJ1-2, with 10 bases identical to TRBD1. The V segment lost 3 bases and the J segment 4 bases; nucleotides outside the gene matches: 6. The CDR3 is 15 amino acids. Per the germline V gene, CDR1 is SGHNT and CDR2 is YYREEE (reference sequence). The CDR3 sequence: CASSSRDRGAYGYTF. The CDR3 coding sequence is TGTGCCAGCAGCTCTCGGGACAGGGGAGCCTATGGCTACACCTTC.